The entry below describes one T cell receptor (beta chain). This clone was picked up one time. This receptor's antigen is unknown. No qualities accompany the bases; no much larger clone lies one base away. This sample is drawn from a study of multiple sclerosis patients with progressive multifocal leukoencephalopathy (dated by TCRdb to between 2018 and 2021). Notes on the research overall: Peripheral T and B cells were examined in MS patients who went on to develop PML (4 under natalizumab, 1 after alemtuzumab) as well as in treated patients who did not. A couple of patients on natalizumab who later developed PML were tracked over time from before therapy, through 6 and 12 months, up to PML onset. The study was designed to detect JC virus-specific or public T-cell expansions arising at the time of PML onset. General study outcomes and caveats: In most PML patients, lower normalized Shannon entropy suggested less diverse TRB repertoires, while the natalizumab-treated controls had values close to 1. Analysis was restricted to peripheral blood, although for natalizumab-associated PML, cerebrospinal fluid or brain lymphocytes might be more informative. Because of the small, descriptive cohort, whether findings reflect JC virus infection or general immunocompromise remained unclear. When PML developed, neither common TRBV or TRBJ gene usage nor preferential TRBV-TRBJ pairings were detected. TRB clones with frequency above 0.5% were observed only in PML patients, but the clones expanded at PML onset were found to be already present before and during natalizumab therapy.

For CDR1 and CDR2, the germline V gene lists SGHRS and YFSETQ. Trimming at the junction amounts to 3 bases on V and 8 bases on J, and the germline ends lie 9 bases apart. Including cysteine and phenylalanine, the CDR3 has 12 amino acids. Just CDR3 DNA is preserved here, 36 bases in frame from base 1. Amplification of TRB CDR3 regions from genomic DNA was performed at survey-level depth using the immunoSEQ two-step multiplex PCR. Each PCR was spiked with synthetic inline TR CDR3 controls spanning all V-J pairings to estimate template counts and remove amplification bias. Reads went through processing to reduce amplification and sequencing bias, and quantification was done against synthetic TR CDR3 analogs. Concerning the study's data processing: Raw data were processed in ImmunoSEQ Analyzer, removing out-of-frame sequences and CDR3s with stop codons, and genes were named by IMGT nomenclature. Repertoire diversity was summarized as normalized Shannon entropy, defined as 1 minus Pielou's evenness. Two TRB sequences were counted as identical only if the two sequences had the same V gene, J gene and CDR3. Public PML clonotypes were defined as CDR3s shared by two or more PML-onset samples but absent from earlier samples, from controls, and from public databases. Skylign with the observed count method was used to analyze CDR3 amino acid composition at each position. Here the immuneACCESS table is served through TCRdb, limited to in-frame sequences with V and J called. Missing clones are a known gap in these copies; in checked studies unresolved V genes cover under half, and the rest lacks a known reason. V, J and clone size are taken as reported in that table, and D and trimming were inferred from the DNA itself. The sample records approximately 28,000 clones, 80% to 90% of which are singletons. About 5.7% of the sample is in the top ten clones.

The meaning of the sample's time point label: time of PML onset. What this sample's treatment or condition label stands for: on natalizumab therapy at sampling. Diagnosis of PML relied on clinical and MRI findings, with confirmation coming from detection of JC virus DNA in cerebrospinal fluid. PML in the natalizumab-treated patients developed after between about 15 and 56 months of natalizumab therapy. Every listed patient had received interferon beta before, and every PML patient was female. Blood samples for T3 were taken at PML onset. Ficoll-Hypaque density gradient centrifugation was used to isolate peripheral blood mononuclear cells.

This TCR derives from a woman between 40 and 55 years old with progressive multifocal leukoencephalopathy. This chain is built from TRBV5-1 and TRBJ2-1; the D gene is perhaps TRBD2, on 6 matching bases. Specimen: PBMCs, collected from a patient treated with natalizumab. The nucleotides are TGCGCCAGCAGCTCGGGGGAGGATGAGCAGTTCTTC. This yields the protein CASSSGEDEQFF.